This T cell receptor (beta chain) was sequenced during a study of human CD8 memory T cell subsets. Study-wide findings and caveats: Chao1 estimates hinted that stem-like memory T cells outstripped precursor exhausted T cells in diversity. In terms of chain coverage, this study sequenced T cell receptor beta chains exclusively.

Germline CDR1 and CDR2: SGHRS and YFSETQ. The CDR3 extends over 13 amino acids. The TCR beta sequencing libraries came from UMI-labeled 5' RACE. In the original workflow: Functional CDR3 beta clonotypes numbered about 2,700 to 20,000 per TCR beta library. TCRdb reanalyzed the 5' RACE reads, giving one entry per CDR3 protein sequence and no DNA. TCRdb, not the original authors, processed these V and J calls. The sample holds roughly 12,000 distinct CDR3 sequences. As regards this clonotype: Antigen unknown.

This TCR was recovered from a human donor in good health. The chain combines TRBV5-1 with TRBJ1-1; TCRdb picks TRBD1, but there is no DNA to check that call. The sequenced sample was CD8+ T cells from PBMCs. Here the CDR3 reads CASSWGTADEAFF.